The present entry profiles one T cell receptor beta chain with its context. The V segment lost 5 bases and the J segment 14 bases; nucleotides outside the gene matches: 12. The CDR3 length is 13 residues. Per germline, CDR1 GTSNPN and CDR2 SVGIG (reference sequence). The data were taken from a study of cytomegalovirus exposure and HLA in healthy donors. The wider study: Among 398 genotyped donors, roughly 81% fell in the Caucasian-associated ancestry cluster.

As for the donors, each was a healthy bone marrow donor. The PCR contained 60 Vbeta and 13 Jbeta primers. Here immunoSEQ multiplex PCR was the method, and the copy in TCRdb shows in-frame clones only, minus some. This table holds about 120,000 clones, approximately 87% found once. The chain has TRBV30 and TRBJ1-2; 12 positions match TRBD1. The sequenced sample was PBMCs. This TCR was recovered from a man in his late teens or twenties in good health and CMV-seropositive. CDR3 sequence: CAWDRDRGRLSTF. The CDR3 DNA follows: TGTGCCTGGGACCGGGACAGGGGGCGCCTGAGTACCTTC.